Presented here are 21 T cell receptor beta chains from one specimen sequenced in a study of CD8 T cells in ankylosing spondylitis. Points from the study as a whole: For ankylosing spondylitis blood, a TCR beta motif of under ten highly homologous variants appeared characteristic.

One entry per CDR3 protein, called by TCRdb with MiXCR from the 5' RACE reads. The data show about 540,000 distinct CDR3 sequences, roughly 13% seen once. These receptors are not linked to any known antigen. What was sequenced was blood, either unsorted or a sorted T cell fraction (not recorded which). These receptors were obtained from a male donor with ankylosing spondylitis.

There are a few counts of this clonotype. The CDR3 nucleotides read TGCAGCGTTGAATCCGGGACTTTGAACACCGGGGAGCTGTTTTTT. Protein: CSVESGTLNTGELFF. J is TRBJ2-2 and V is TRBV29-1; maybe TRBD2 (6 bases). Trimming cost V 2 bases and J 1 base, with 11 bases left between them. Germline assignment: CDR1 SQVTM and CDR2 ANQGSEA. This CDR3 region has 15 residues.

The chain uses TRBV5-6 and TRBJ2-2; 7 positions agree with TRBD1. This CDR3 comprises 15 residues. V was clipped by 0 bases and J by 6 bases; unmatched bases: 5. Germline CDR1 and CDR2: SGHDT and YYEEEE. In DNA, the CDR3 is TGTGCCAGCAGCTTGGTTGACAGGGTCCCCGGGGAGCTGTTTTTT. Translated: CASSLVDRVPGELFF.

The V gene is TRBV10-3, the J gene TRBJ2-1; D may be TRBD2 (6 bases). The germline gives CDR1 ENHRY, CDR2 SYGVKD. The CDR3 spans 14 residues. The ends were cut back, 0 bases at V and 6 bases at J, with 9 bases in the middle. The CDR3 nucleotides read TGTGCCATCAGTGAGTCGGGAGGACTCAATGAGCAGTTCTTC. It encodes CAISESGGLNEQFF.

The V gene is TRBV7-9, the J gene TRBJ2-1; 8 nucleotides match TRBD2. The junction had 6 bases not matched to a gene; V was cut back by 2 bases and J by 0 bases. The germline CDR1 and CDR2 sequences are SEHNR and FQNEAQ (reference sequence). CDR3 length: 17 residues. For the CDR3, the DNA is TGTGCCAGCAGCTTAATAGGACTAGCTCCCTCCTACAATGAGCAGTTCTTC. Amino acid sequence: CASSLIGLAPSYNEQFF.

This clonotype was detected only a few times. The chain uses TRBV7-8 and TRBJ2-7, with 7 nucleotides matching TRBD2. The CDR3 sequence is 15 residues long. Germline V CDR1 and CDR2: SGHVS, FQNEAQ. V shed 4 bases and J 0 bases; nucleotides not matched to a gene: 6. The CDR3 here is CASSSRPSGSYEQYV. The CDR3, as DNA: TGTGCCAGCAGCTCGCGGCCTAGCGGCTCCTACGAGCAGTACGTC.

This clonotype was detected ten times or more. The V gene is TRBV14, the J gene TRBJ2-7; D not certain. The V end lost 1 base, the J end lost 0 bases, and 4 bases lay between the germline ends. From germline, CDR1 is SGHDN and CDR2 FVKESK. The CDR3 is 13 amino acids. CDR3: CASSQASSYEQYF. The CDR3 DNA follows: TGTGCCAGCAGCCAAGCGAGCTCCTACGAGCAGTACTTC. The entire variable domain, with the rest obtained from reference TRBV14 and TRBJ2-7, is as follows: EAGVTQFPSHSVIEKGQTVTLRCDPISGHDNLYWYRRVMGKEIKFLLHFVKESKQDESGMPNNRFLAERTGGTYSTLKVQPAELEDSGVYFCASSQASSYEQYFGPGTRLTVT.

This clonotype was counted many times. The chain couples TRBV20-1 to TRBJ2-1; no clear D gene. CDR3 length: 15 amino acids. V dropped 0 bases and J dropped 5 bases, with 14 bases sitting between them. Germline CDR1 is DFQATT and CDR2 is SNEGSKA (reference sequence). The CDR3 is CSARDPPGPDNEQFF. In DNA form, the CDR3 reads TGCAGTGCTAGAGATCCCCCGGGCCCGGACAATGAGCAGTTCTTC.

The genes are TRBV20-1 and TRBJ2-1; no clear D gene. V lost 4 bases and J lost 0, with 16 bases in between. The V gene's germline CDR1 is DFQATT and CDR2 SNEGSKA (reference sequence). The CDR3 has 16 residues. The CDR3 protein is CSATERRRSSYNEQFF. CDR3 DNA sequence: TGCAGTGCTACCGAGAGACGCCGGAGCTCCTACAATGAGCAGTTCTTC.

This clonotype was seen a few times. The chain has TRBV30 and TRBJ2-7; D not certain. CDR3 length: 12 amino acids. The germline V gene has CDR1 GTSNPN and CDR2 SVGIG (reference sequence). V was shortened by 0 bases and J by 2 bases, with 5 bases between the two germline ends. CDR3 DNA sequence: TGTGCCTGGAGTGTCGCTACCTACGAGCAGTACTTC. Translated, it gives CAWSVATYEQYF.

J is TRBJ2-5 and V is TRBV4-2; possible D gene TRBD1, 5 bases. Germline assignment: CDR1 LGHNA and CDR2 YNFKEQ. V lost 0 bases and J 0 bases, leaving 8 bases between the germline ends. The CDR3 extends over 15 amino acids. The CDR3 DNA reads TGTGCCAGCAGCCAAGATACAGGATACCAAGAGACCCAGTACTTC. Its translation is CASSQDTGYQETQYF.

The chain is built from TRBV20-1 and TRBJ1-1; D possibly corresponds to TRBD1 (6 bases). Trimming pared 6 bases from V and 0 bases from J, leaving 17 bases between. This CDR3 comprises 15 residues. Germline CDR1 reads DFQATT; CDR2 reads SNEGSKA (reference sequence). The CDR3 nucleotides read TGCAGTGCGCCTCCGGATACAGGGATGAACACTGAAGCTTTCTTT. Residues: CSAPPDTGMNTEAFF.

The chain recombines TRBV7-9 with TRBJ1-1; TRBD1 aligns across 9 bases. V shed 2 bases, J shed 4 bases, and the junction held 5 bases outside the gene matches. The CDR3 runs 15 residues. Germline CDR1 and CDR2: SEHNR and FQNEAQ (reference sequence). Here the CDR3 reads CASSLFGTGSTEAFF. The DNA for the CDR3 is TGTGCCAGCAGCTTATTCGGGACAGGGAGCACTGAAGCTTTCTTT.

The chain recombines TRBV5-5 with TRBJ1-2, with TRBD1 matching 10 bases. Unmatched junction bases numbered 10, after V lost 3 bases and J lost 8 bases. CDR1 and CDR2 from the germline V gene are SGHKS and YYEKEE (reference sequence). The CDR3 is 15 amino acids. The CDR3 DNA sequence: TGTGCCAGCAGCTGGGGGACAGGGGTCGCAGTGGGCTACACCTTC. This translates into CASSWGTGVAVGYTF.

This clonotype was counted a few times. The CDR3 reads CASSRRTNEQFF. DNA for the CDR3: TGTGCCAGCAGCCGGCGGACCAATGAGCAGTTCTTC. The V gene is TRBV7-9, the J gene TRBJ2-1, with no clear D. Germline CDR1 is SEHNR and CDR2 is FQNEAQ (reference sequence). This CDR3 is 12 amino acids long. Trimming removed 5 bases from V and 6 bases from J, with 8 bases in between.

This clonotype was detected a few times. The chain employs TRBV19 and TRBJ1-1, with a weak D call TRBD1 (6 bases). This CDR3 contains 13 residues. The V end lost 6 bases, the J end lost 1 base, and 9 bases lay between the germline ends. Looked up from germline, CDR1 is LNHDA and CDR2 is SQIVND (reference sequence). CDR3 in amino acids: CASSQGKNTEAFF. Here the CDR3 DNA reads TGTGCCAGTAGCCAGGGGAAGAACACTGAAGCTTTCTTT.

The table lists this clonotype with many counts. The genes are TRBV27 and TRBJ1-6, with D possibly being TRBD1 (6 bases). CDR1 MNHEY and CDR2 SMNVEV come from the germline V gene (reference sequence). The CDR3 sequence is 19 residues long. Trimming removed 3 bases from V and 0 bases from J, with 18 bases in between. The CDR3 region is CASSLAGGLLSSYNSPLHF. The CDR3 nucleotides read TGTGCCAGCAGTTTGGCGGGGGGCCTTTTAAGCTCCTATAATTCACCCCTCCACTTT.

This clonotype was detected only a few times. The chain links TRBV6-2 or TRBV6-3 to TRBJ2-2, with unresolved D. The CDR3 spans 13 residues. The V gene's germline CDR1 is MNHEY and CDR2 SVGEGT. The V end lost 6 bases, the J end lost 5 bases, and 10 bases lay between the germline ends. CDR3 nucleotides: TGTGCCAGCAGCAACTTAGTGACCGGGGAGCTGTTTTTT. Amino acids: CASSNLVTGELFF.

This clonotype occurred many times. The chain recombines TRBV3-1 with TRBJ2-5, with D perhaps TRBD2 (5 bases). This CDR3 is 17 amino acids long. Trimming removed 3 bases at V and 0 bases at J, with 17 bases between. Germline V gene data show CDR1 as LGHDT and CDR2 as YNNKEL (reference sequence). The CDR3 loop reads CASSQIRGAANQETQYF. CDR3 nucleotide sequence: TGTGCCAGCAGCCAGATTCGCGGAGCGGCTAACCAAGAGACCCAGTACTTC.

This clonotype turned up a few times. The chain couples TRBV18 to TRBJ1-2; tentative D call: TRBD1 (6 bases). The V and J ends lost 2 bases and 4 bases respectively, with 11 bases between them. Germline CDR1 reads KGHSH; CDR2 reads LQKENI. The CDR3 is made up of 14 amino acids. CDR3 amino acids: CASSPGTPSYGYTF. CDR3 bases: TGTGCCAGCTCACCAGGGACACCTTCCTATGGCTACACCTTC.

This clonotype was counted at least ten times. The rearrangement links TRBV7-2 to TRBJ1-1; D gene uncertain. CDR3 length equals 11 residues. V lost 6 bases, J lost 6 bases, and 8 bases lay in between. Germline assignment: CDR1 SGHTA and CDR2 FQGNSA. The DNA for the CDR3 is TGTGCCAGCAGTACCTTGGCTGAAGCTTTCTTT. Protein product: CASSTLAEAFF.

V and J are TRBV3-1 and TRBJ1-1; the D is unclear. The V gene's germline CDR1 is LGHDT and CDR2 YNNKEL (reference sequence). The V end was cut by 0 bases, the J end by 1 base, with 6 bases between. The CDR3 contains 14 residues. This chain's CDR3 is CASSQETENTEAFF. The CDR3, as DNA: TGTGCCAGCAGCCAAGAGACCGAGAACACTGAAGCTTTCTTT.